The T cell receptor beta chain under discussion was sequenced for a study of PD-1 blockade in classical Hodgkin lymphoma. Exposure to brentuximab vedotin varied, and each patient had relapsed following autologous stem cell transplantation. The germline V gene has CDR1 KGHSH and CDR2 LQKENI. The CDR3 consists of 13 residues. Trimming took 6 bases from V and 4 from J, leaving 9 bases between them. Some clones are missing from TCRdb's copy, which holds only in-frame ones; the method was immunoSEQ multiplex PCR. The sample has around 41,000 clones, around three quarters seen once. The input for sequencing was peripheral blood mononuclear cells (PBMCs), taken before the second cycle of nivolumab. V usage is TRBV18 and J usage is TRBJ1-4, with unresolved D. This clonotype was obtained from a human donor with classical Hodgkin lymphoma. The CDR3, as DNA: TGTGCCAGCTCCTACTCCGTTAATGAAAAACTGTTTTTT. Protein sequence: CASSYSVNEKLFF.